This T cell receptor beta chain was captured in a study of cytomegalovirus exposure and HLA in healthy donors. Study conclusions and caveats: The study labeled around 160 TCR beta chains cytomegalovirus-associated.

Details on this clone: Its matching antigen is unknown.

Assay used: immunoSEQ multiplex PCR; TCRdb lists only in-frame clones, some missing. The sample records 65,000 or so clones, 92% being singletons. The CDR3 extends over 17 amino acids. Germline CDR1 is SGHTA and CDR2 is FQGTGA. The V segment lost 8 bases and the J segment 4 bases; nucleotides outside the gene matches: 17. The receptor comes from a woman in her late teens or twenties in good health and CMV-seronegative. The chain couples TRBV7-3 to TRBJ1-3; 7 bases are shared with TRBD1. The sample taken for sequencing was PBMCs. The CDR3 protein is CASLAVKNRGRGNTIYF. In nucleotides, the CDR3 is TGTGCCAGCTTGGCGGTTAAGAACAGGGGTAGGGGAAACACCATATATTTT.